Below are 16 T cell receptor beta chains sequenced from a single sample in a study of T cell repertoires in cytomegalovirus infection. No antigen is known for these receptors. TCRdb fed the reads into MiXCR, producing one record per CDR3 protein. Among 830,000 or so distinct CDR3 sequences listed, over 25% were seen once. Sequencing was performed on cultured CD8+ T cells from PBMCs, taken from culture after CMV antigen stimulation. The receptors come from a human donor in good health (CMV status not recorded). Some clones in this sample may be carry-over from other donors' samples.

This clonotype was recorded many times. The J gene is TRBJ1-1, the V gene TRBV7-9, with D maybe TRBD1 (6 bases). V was pared by 2 bases and J by 4 bases, with 14 bases between. CDR1 and CDR2 from the germline V gene are SEHNR and FQNEAQ (reference sequence). The length of the CDR3 is 15 residues. CDR3 DNA: TGTGCCAGCAGCTTACTACGGGGGGCTGGCACTGAAGCTTTCTTT. Its protein product is CASSLLRGAGTEAFF.

This clonotype was detected only a few times. The rearrangement uses TRBV28 and TRBJ2-1, with D perhaps TRBD1 or TRBD2 (5 bases each). The CDR3 spans 14 residues. Trimming took 3 bases from V and 10 from J, leaving 16 bases between them. The germline V gene encodes CDR1 MDHEN and CDR2 SYDVKM. CDR3 sequence (DNA): TGTGCCAGCAGTTTCGTAGGGACCGATCCAGAGCAGTTCTTC. This sequence encodes CASSFVGTDPEQFF.

The genes are TRBV29-1 and TRBJ2-2; D is ambiguous. Trimming left V 1 base short and J 7 bases short, with 10 bases between. From germline, CDR1 is SQVTM and CDR2 ANQGSEA. This CDR3 is built from 13 residues. The CDR3 DNA follows: TGCAGCGTTGAAGGTCGACGCATCGGGGAGCTGTTTTTT. Translation: CSVEGRRIGELFF.

This clonotype was detected a few times. This chain uses TRBV4-2 with TRBJ2-1; D is ambiguous. The CDR3 consists of 14 residues. Looked up from germline, CDR1 is LGHNA and CDR2 is YNFKEQ. Deletions cut 0 bases from V and 5 bases from J, with 8 bases between. In nucleotides, the CDR3 is TGTGCCAGCAGCCAAGATAACTTAAACAATGAGCAGTTCTTC. The encoded protein is CASSQDNLNNEQFF.

Regarding this clonotype: Given a much more abundant clone one base away, this may be a read error. The rearrangement joins TRBV7-2 to TRBJ2-1, with a possible D match to TRBD1 (6 bases). The CDR3 covers 16 residues. CDR1 and CDR2 from the germline V gene are SGHTA and FQGNSA. In nucleotides, the CDR3 is TGTGCCAGCAGCCCGATCGCAGGGGACCCTTTTAATGAGCAGTGCTTC. This sequence encodes CASSPIAGDPFNEQCF.

In its sample, this clonotype was seen a few times. CDR3: CASSPSGRGGHNEQFF. The CDR3 DNA follows: TGTGCCAGCAGCCCATCGGGGCGGGGGGGCCACAATGAGCAGTTCTTC. The chain couples TRBV5-4 to TRBJ2-1; 9 bases align to TRBD2. The V gene's germline CDR1 is SGHNT and CDR2 YYREEE (reference sequence). V was pared by 4 bases and J by 5 bases, with 10 bases of the junction left unmatched. The CDR3 runs 16 residues.

This clonotype was seen a few times. The chain links TRBV15 to TRBJ2-2; 7 bases are a match to TRBD1. The CDR3 spans 16 residues. V dropped 7 bases and J dropped 7; count of bases not matched to a gene: 15. Germline V gene lookup returns CDR1 LNHNV and CDR2 YYDKDF (reference sequence). CDR3 region: CATTPVVTGAGGELFF. The CDR3 DNA is TGTGCCACCACCCCCGTGGTAACAGGGGCGGGCGGGGAGCTGTTTTTT. Full variable domain (rest looked up from reference TRBV15 and TRBJ2-2): DAMVIQNPRYQVTQFGKPVTLSCSQTLNHNVMYWYQQKSSQAPKLLFHYYDKDFNNEADTPDNFQSRRPNTSFCFLDIRSPGLGDTAMYLCATTPVVTGAGGELFFGEGSRLTVL.

CDR3 sequence reads: CASIPLAANTGELFF. CDR3 bases: TGTGCCAGCATCCCTCTAGCGGCGAACACCGGGGAGCTGTTTTTT. This sequence joins TRBV6-2 or TRBV6-3 and TRBJ2-2, with 7 bases fitting TRBD2. Germline V lookup: CDR1 MNHEY, CDR2 SVGEGT. The trim removed 7 bases at V and 0 bases at J, leaving 5 bases unmatched. This CDR3 spans 15 amino acids.

This clonotype was seen only a few times. The genes are TRBV6-2 or TRBV6-3 and TRBJ1-1; a possible D gene is TRBD1 (6 bases). The germline CDR1 and CDR2 sequences are MNHEY and SVGEGT. The CDR3 length is 16 residues. The ends were cut back, 5 bases at V and 0 bases at J, with 16 bases in the middle. The CDR3 reads CASSQGYSGVNTEAFF. The CDR3 DNA sequence: TGTGCCAGCAGTCAAGGGTACTCAGGGGTGAACACTGAAGCTTTCTTT.

The sample holds many counts of this clonotype. The chain couples TRBV7-8 to TRBJ2-7; D is undetermined. CDR1 SGHVS and CDR2 FQNEAQ come from the germline V gene. This CDR3 is 12 amino acids long. The V end lost 0 bases, the J end lost 4 bases, and 4 bases lay between the germline ends. The CDR3 spells CASSLAVYEQYV. The DNA for the CDR3 is TGTGCCAGCAGCTTAGCGGTGTACGAGCAGTACGTC.

This clonotype showed up just a few times. The V gene is TRBV7-3, the J gene TRBJ2-2, with D possibly being TRBD1 (6 bases). There are 15 residues in the CDR3. V was trimmed by 5 bases and J by 4 bases, leaving 14 bases between them. Germline assignment: CDR1 SGHTA and CDR2 FQGTGA. The CDR3 loop is CASSPQGARTGELFF. The CDR3 DNA follows: TGTGCCAGCAGCCCACAGGGAGCCCGCACCGGGGAGCTGTTTTTT.

There are a few counts of this clonotype. This chain joins TRBV5-1 and TRBJ1-4, with 12 bases matching TRBD1. CDR1 is SGHRS and CDR2 is YFSETQ in the germline V gene. The length of the CDR3 is 17 residues. Trimming cost V 5 bases and J 8 bases; bases outside gene matches: 13. The CDR3 reads CASSQGQGARVNEKLFF. The CDR3 coding sequence is TGCGCCAGCAGTCAGGGACAGGGGGCTCGGGTGAACGAAAAACTGTTTTTT.

This clonotype has a handful of counts. In DNA form, the CDR3 reads TGCGCCAGCTCGAAAAAGACAGGGCGGAACACTGAAGCTTTCTTT. Translating gives CASSKKTGRNTEAFF. The chain employs TRBV23-1 and TRBJ1-1, with 7 bases identical to TRBD1. TRBV23-1 is sorted into the ORF group, with uncertain function. V trimming: 8 bases; J trimming: 1 base; junction bases outside the gene matches: 10. CDR3 size: 15 residues.

The genes are TRBV3-1 and TRBJ2-1; 7 nucleotides agree with TRBD2. Germline CDR1 LGHDT, CDR2 YNNKEL (reference sequence). This CDR3 has 15 residues. Germline trimming cut 4 bases from V and 5 bases from J; bases unmatched to any gene: 8. CDR3 sequence reads: CASSPGLSTDNEQFF. CDR3 DNA sequence: TGTGCCAGCAGCCCGGGACTATCTACGGACAATGAGCAGTTCTTC.

The rearrangement uses TRBV20-1 and TRBJ2-7, with D maybe TRBD2 (7 bases). The germline V gene encodes CDR1 DFQATT and CDR2 SNEGSKA (reference sequence). V lost 0 bases and J 0 bases, leaving 12 bases between the germline ends. This CDR3 has 15 amino acids. The CDR3 loop reads CSARDPGGLSYEQYF. Written as DNA, the CDR3 is TGCAGTGCTAGAGATCCCGGGGGGCTCTCCTACGAGCAGTACTTC.

In the case of this clonotype: Sequence at one end of the junction differs from germline and may be a read error. The chain carries TRBV20-1 and TRBJ1-2, with 7 bases matching TRBD1. This CDR3 is built from 13 residues. The V gene's germline CDR1 is DFQATT and CDR2 SNEGSKA (reference sequence). The DNA of the CDR3 is TGCAGTGTTCGGACAGGTTATAACTATGGCTACAACTTC. This encodes CSVRTGYNYGYNF.